This T cell receptor beta chain was sequenced in a study of blood T cell repertoires in COVID-19. Study-wide context: Sites in the United States, Italy and Spain provided acute and convalescent COVID-19 samples. T cells, B-cell-depleted T cells, or PBMCs supplied cDNA or gDNA.

This clone appeared once. The method was immunoSEQ multiplex PCR; TCRdb's version includes in-frame clones alone and lacks a portion of them. Among 120,000 to 150,000 clones listed, 80% to 90% were seen once. CDR1 is SGDLS, CDR2 YYNGEE, per germline. There are 19 residues in the CDR3. J was trimmed by 5 bases and V by 0 bases; bases with no gene match: 14. The sequenced sample was peripheral blood. V is TRBV9 and J is TRBJ2-5; 12 nucleotides line up with TRBD2. The receptor was isolated from a human donor with acute or convalescent COVID-19. The donor label of this sample is uncertain. CDR3 sequence: CASSVVPSGRALGSETQYF. The CDR3 DNA reads TGTGCCAGCAGCGTAGTTCCTAGCGGGAGGGCCTTAGGGAGTGAGACCCAGTACTTC.